Presented here are 13 T cell receptor beta chains from one specimen sequenced in a study of blood T cell repertoires in COVID-19 (TCRdb year 2020). The library was made by the immunoSEQ multiplex PCR assay. Not all clones reach the TCRdb copy of this immuneACCESS table, which keeps in-frame sequences only. Checked studies attribute under half of the gap to unresolved V genes and leave the rest unexplained. The sample table contains some 150,000 clones; only one count was recorded for about 89% of them. The ten largest make up roughly 0.51% of the sample. The specimen sequenced was peripheral blood. The source of these receptors is a middle-aged man with acute or convalescent COVID-19.

This clone has only one observation. This chain connects TRBV10-3 to TRBJ1-5; a weak D match, TRBD1 (6 bases). Trimming removed 2 bases at V and 5 bases at J, with 10 bases between. CDR1 ENHRY and CDR2 SYGVKD come from the germline V gene. This CDR3 spans 14 amino acids. The DNA for the CDR3 is TGTGCCATCAGTGAGAACAGGGCGGATCAGCCCCAGCATTTT. Protein sequence: CAISENRADQPQHF.

This rearrangement joins TRBV18 to TRBJ1-3, with 9 bases fitting TRBD1. Germline V gene sequence: CDR1 KGHSH, CDR2 LQKENI. This CDR3 contains 15 residues. J lost 4 bases, V lost 5 bases, and 6 bases had no gene match. The CDR3 region has the DNA TGTGCCAGCTCAGACGGGACAGGGCAAGGAAACACCATATATTTT. Its translation is CASSDGTGQGNTIYF. The complete variable domain, with remaining parts taken from reference TRBV18 and TRBJ1-3, reads NAGVMQNPRHLVRRRGQEARLRCSPMKGHSHVYWYRQLPEEGLKFMVYLQKENIIDESGMPKERFSAEFPKEGPSILRIQQVVRGDSAAYFCASSDGTGQGNTIYFGEGSWLTVV.

The chain is built from TRBV5-8 and TRBJ1-1, with D tentatively TRBD1 (5 bases). Trimming stripped 0 bases from V and 9 bases from J, with 15 bases between. Germline V gives CDR1 SGHTS, CDR2 YDEGEE. This CDR3 is 14 amino acids long. CDR3 sequence reads: CASSLGRETLKAFF. The CDR3 region has the DNA TGTGCCAGCAGCTTGGGCAGGGAAACACTGAAAGCTTTCTTT.

V is TRBV5-1 and J is TRBJ1-1; D is uncertain. The CDR3 runs 13 residues. V gave up 0 bases and J gave up 6 bases, with 9 bases separating them. Germline V lookup: CDR1 SGHRS, CDR2 YFSETQ. The CDR3 bases are TGCGCCAGCAGCTTGGACACTACCCCTGAAGCTTTCTTT. It yields the protein CASSLDTTPEAFF.

The rearrangement uses TRBV6-2 or TRBV6-3 and TRBJ2-2, with 10 bases fitting TRBD2. The CDR3 is made up of 17 amino acids. V was clipped by 3 bases and J by 1 base; unmatched bases: 5. In germline, CDR1 is MNHEY, CDR2 SVGEGT. The CDR3 is CASSYLAGVGNTGELFF. The CDR3 DNA reads TGTGCCAGCAGTTATCTAGCGGGAGTTGGGAACACCGGGGAGCTGTTTTTT.

The V call is TRBV2, the J call TRBJ2-3; 9 nucleotides agree with TRBD2. Trimming removed 4 bases from V and 0 bases from J; junction bases left unmatched: 5. The germline V gene encodes CDR1 SNHLY and CDR2 FYNNEI. The CDR3 contains 16 residues. CDR3 region: CASSGNLAGSTDTQYF. The CDR3 bases are TGTGCCAGCAGTGGCAATCTAGCGGGGAGCACAGATACGCAGTATTTT. The whole variable domain, filled in from reference TRBV2 and TRBJ2-3, reads EPEVTQTPSHQVTQMGQEVILRCVPISNHLYFYWYRQILGQKVEFLVSFYNNEISEKSEIFDDQFSVERPDGSNFTLKIRSTKLEDSAMYFCASSGNLAGSTDTQYFGPGTRLTVL.

The chain carries TRBV7-3 and TRBJ1-1; D gene uncertain. V dropped 2 bases and J dropped 1 base, with 5 bases sitting between them. The length of the CDR3 is 13 residues. The germline V gene encodes CDR1 SGHTA and CDR2 FQGTGA. CDR3 bases: TGTGCCAGCAGCTTAGGGCAGAACACTGAAGCTTTCTTT. Protein sequence: CASSLGQNTEAFF.

J is TRBJ1-5 and V is TRBV25-1; no clear D. The V and J ends lost 7 bases and 4 bases respectively, with 8 bases between them. Germline CDR1 MGHDK, CDR2 SYGVNS. This CDR3 contains 12 residues. The CDR3 sequence is CASTTLNQPQHF. In DNA form, the CDR3 reads TGTGCCAGCACGACACTTAATCAGCCCCAGCATTTT.

This clone was observed once. This chain joins TRBV5-5 and TRBJ2-7; D unclear. The V gene lost 0 bases and the J gene lost 3 bases, with 7 bases spanning the gap. The CDR3 totals 13 residues. Germline V gene lookup returns CDR1 SGHKS and CDR2 YYEKEE (reference sequence). The CDR3 DNA sequence: TGTGCCAGCAGCTTGGCGCCGGGCTACGAGCAGTACTTC. Translating gives CASSLAPGYEQYF. The full variable domain, completed using reference TRBV5-5 and TRBJ2-7, is DAGVTQSPTHLIKTRGQQVTLRCSPISGHKSVSWYQQVLGQGPQFIFQYYEKEERGRGNFPDRFSARQFPNYSSELNVNALLLGDSALYLCASSLAPGYEQYFGPGTRLTVT.

This chain uses TRBV19 with TRBJ2-1; 7 nucleotides agree with TRBD1. The trim removed 8 bases at V and 2 bases at J, leaving 9 bases unmatched. This CDR3 is built from 15 residues. Germline values: CDR1 LNHDA, CDR2 SQIVND (reference sequence). CDR3 sequence reads: CASWNTGAPYNEQFF. In DNA, the CDR3 is TGTGCCAGTTGGAACACAGGGGCCCCCTACAATGAGCAGTTCTTC.

The V gene is TRBV29-1, the J gene TRBJ2-2, with a weak D call TRBD1 (6 bases). The V gene's germline CDR1 is SQVTM and CDR2 ANQGSEA. V gave up 3 bases and J gave up 6 bases, with 11 bases separating them. CDR3 length equals 13 residues. CDR3 sequence (DNA): TGCAGCGTTGATCCCAGGGGCTCCGGGGAGCTGTTTTTT. It translates to CSVDPRGSGELFF.

V usage is TRBV19 and J usage is TRBJ1-4, with 9 positions matching TRBD1. Germline-derived CDR1 and CDR2 are LNHDA and SQIVND (reference sequence). V lost 4 bases and J lost 6; bases outside the gene matches: 6. The CDR3 is made up of 15 amino acids. The CDR3 DNA reads TGTGCCAGTAGTAGAAGACAGGGGGACGATGAAAAACTGTTTTTT. Its protein product is CASSRRQGDDEKLFF. The whole variable domain, remainder taken from reference TRBV19 and TRBJ1-4, is DGGITQSPKYLFRKEGQNVTLSCEQNLNHDAMYWYRQDPGQGLRLIYYSQIVNDFQKGDIAEGYSVSREKKESFPLTVTSAQKNPTAFYLCASSRRQGDDEKLFFGSGTQLSVL.

The genes are TRBV28 and TRBJ1-6, with 7 positions matching TRBD1. V was pared by 3 bases and J by 9 bases, with 5 bases of the junction left unmatched. The CDR3 consists of 14 residues. Germline CDR1 is MDHEN and CDR2 is SYDVKM. CDR3 bases: TGTGCCAGCAGTTTTGAGGGGGCAAGTTCACCCCTCCACTTT. It encodes CASSFEGASSPLHF.